A selection of T cell receptor beta chains follows, all from one sample in a study of response to subunit inactivated influenza vaccine. TCRdb reprocessed the RT-PCR reads with MiXCR, giving one entry per CDR3 protein. The table lists about 700,000 distinct CDR3 sequences, more than 11% of them singletons. The sample in question was PBMCs from blood, obtained around 14 days before vaccination. These receptors were taken from a man aged 45-65 years who received an inactivated influenza vaccine. Both conserved end residues are part of each CDR3. D genes are given only for firm matches. A row's size may be missing; if present it is once, few, many or a size class.

j_call	d_call	v_call	clone_size	cdr3_aa	cdr3_nt
TRBJ2-1	-	TRBV29-1	many	CSVGSYNEQFF	TGCAGCGTTGGGAGTTACAATGAGCAGTTCTTC
TRBJ2-2	-	TRBV27	-	CASSLLGTSLPKNTGELFF	TGTGCCAGCAGTTTATTAGGGACCTCGCTCCCTAAAAACACCGGGGAGCTGTTTTTT
TRBJ2-5	TRBD2	TRBV6-5	many	CASSYGGGWAGGRETQYF	TGTGCCAGCAGTTACGGTGGTGGTTGGGCGGGGGGCCGGGAGACCCAGTACTTC
TRBJ1-2	-	TRBV20-1	many	CSARTGENYGYTF	TGCAGTGCTAGGACAGGTGAAAACTATGGCTACACCTTC
TRBJ2-5	TRBD2	TRBV20-1	few	CSARGLAGGYQYF	TGCAGTGCTCGTGGACTAGCGGGGGGGTATCAGTACTTC
TRBJ2-5	TRBD1	TRBV5-6	-	CASSLIGGEETQYF	TGTGCCAGCAGCTTGATAGGGGGCGAGGAGACCCAGTACTTC
TRBJ2-7	-	TRBV29-1	few	CSVEDNHSYEQYF	TGCAGCGTTGAAGATAACCACTCCTACGAGCAGTACTTC
TRBJ2-5	TRBD2	TRBV7-6	few	CASSSTSGGGTQYF	TGTGCCAGCAGCTCTACCTCGGGAGGCGGGACCCAGTACTTC
TRBJ2-7	-	TRBV29-1	few	CSAKQGAQVAGVCYEQYF	TGCAGCGCAAAACAGGGGGCGCAGGTAGCGGGAGTTTGTTACGAGCAGTACTTC
TRBJ2-6	-	TRBV30	-	CAWSPGANVLTF	TGTGCCTGGAGTCCTGGGGCCAACGTCCTGACTTTC
TRBJ1-2	TRBD1	TRBV2	few	CASRWDRGVSGYTF	TGTGCCAGCAGATGGGACAGGGGAGTCTCTGGCTACACCTTC
TRBJ2-5	TRBD2	TRBV20-1	many	CSATFLIAGVGSQYF	TGCAGTGCTACCTTTCTGATAGCGGGGGTTGGGAGCCAGTACTTC
TRBJ2-7	-	TRBV10-3	few	CAISEAEGWAGYEQYF	TGTGCCATCAGTGAGGCTGAAGGTTGGGCCGGCTACGAGCAGTACTTC
TRBJ2-7	TRBD2	TRBV20-1	-	CGAVGGSYEQYF	TGCGGTGCCGTCGGGGGGAGCTACGAGCAGTACTTC